Listed below are T cell receptor beta chains from one sample, sequenced in a study of T cells in Graves' hyperthyroidism and ophthalmopathy. TCRdb called the multiplex PCR reads again in MiXCR, with one record for every CDR3 protein. The profile shows about 540,000 distinct CDR3 sequences, approximately 44% of them singletons. The specimen was peripheral blood or thyroid tissue (not recorded which). Receptors were obtained from a woman younger than 35 with Graves' hyperthyroidism. Both conserved end residues are part of each CDR3. A D gene is named only where the DNA matches it firmly. The listing skips clone size in some rows; elsewhere it reads once, few, many or a size class.

J gene	clone size	V gene	D gene	CDR3 protein	CDR3 DNA
TRBJ2-7	many	TRBV27	TRBD1	CASRLGQGGDEQYF	TGTGCCAGCAGACTTGGACAGGGCGGGGACGAGCAGTACTTC
TRBJ2-7	few	TRBV4-1	-	CASSQEYFNEQYF	TGCGCCAGCAGCCAAGAGTACTTTAACGAGCAGTACTTC
TRBJ1-2	many	TRBV6-1	-	CASSGLGRNYGYTF	TGTGCCAGCAGTGGCCTTGGACGGAACTATGGCTACACCTTC
TRBJ2-7	-	TRBV13	-	CASSFGQTSYEQYF	TGTGCCAGCAGCTTCGGGCAGACCTCCTACGAGCAGTACTTC
TRBJ1-4	-	TRBV5-5	-	CASSPRPGGKEKLFF	TGTGCCAGCAGCCCGCGGCCAGGTGGAAAAGAAAAACTGTTTTTT
TRBJ1-5	many	TRBV7-2	-	CASSLVGAVGNQPQHF	TGTGCCAGCAGCTTAGTTGGGGCGGTTGGCAATCAGCCCCAGCATTTT
TRBJ2-2	-	TRBV12-3/TRBV12-4	-	CASSFGGKVDTGELFF	TGTGCCAGCAGTTTTGGAGGGAAGGTGGACACCGGGGAGCTGTTTTTT
TRBJ2-5	many	TRBV20-1	-	CSARRMVGVETQYF	TGCAGTGCTAGACGGATGGTCGGGGTTGAGACCCAGTACTTC
TRBJ2-7	-	TRBV20-1	-	CSARAARGDQQYF	TGCAGTGCTAGAGCCGCAAGGGGGGACCAGCAGTACTTC
TRBJ2-7	many	TRBV2	-	CASSEPRVSGYEQYF	TGTGCCAGCAGTGAACCGCGGGTAAGCGGCTACGAGCAGTACTTC
TRBJ1-2	once	TRBV10-3	-	CAISEGIGADYGYTF	TGTGCCATCAGTGAGGGGATTGGGGCGGACTATGGCTACACCTTC
TRBJ1-1	many	TRBV12-3/TRBV12-4	-	CASVPGPRDTEAFF	TGTGCCAGCGTCCCGGGGCCAAGGGACACTGAAGCTTTCTTT
TRBJ2-3	-	TRBV20-1	-	CSARPLTSTDTQYF	TGCAGTGCTAGGCCATTAACGAGCACAGATACGCAGTATTTT
TRBJ2-7	many	TRBV11-2	-	CASRRTSYEQYF	TGTGCCAGCCGAAGAACCTCCTACGAGCAGTACTTC
TRBJ1-6	many	TRBV6-4	-	CASSQGTYNSPLHF	TGTGCCAGCTCTCAGGGAACGTATAATTCACCCCTCCACTTT
TRBJ1-1	-	TRBV7-8	-	CASSLVVQGFGVVVTEAFF	TGTGCCAGCAGCTTAGTAGTACAGGGTTTTGGGGTCGTTGTAACTGAAGCTTTCTTT
TRBJ2-7	-	TRBV12-3/TRBV12-4	-	CASSSTTPEGEQYF	TGTGCCAGCAGTTCGACTACCCCGGAGGGAGAGCAGTACTTC
TRBJ1-2	-	TRBV24-1	-	CATSMNGVFGYGYTF	TGTGCCACCAGTATGAACGGGGTCTTCGGTTATGGCTACACCTTC
TRBJ1-1	-	TRBV20-1	-	CSASTGKGTEAFF	TGCAGTGCTAGTACCGGGAAAGGAACTGAAGCTTTCTTT
TRBJ1-3	many	TRBV19	-	CAGTSGNTIYF	TGTGCCGGGACCTCTGGAAACACCATATATTTT
TRBJ1-1	-	TRBV7-9	-	CASSLQGTFAEAFF	TGTGCCAGCAGCTTACAGGGGACTTTCGCTGAAGCTTTCTTT
TRBJ2-1	-	TRBV6-5	TRBD1	CASSPGQPLYNEQFF	TGTGCCAGCAGTCCGGGACAGCCACTCTACAATGAGCAGTTCTTC
TRBJ2-5	-	TRBV7-8	TRBD1	CASSLEGTGQETQYF	TGTGCCAGCAGCTTAGAGGGGACAGGGCAAGAGACCCAGTACTTC
TRBJ2-7	-	TRBV5-8	-	CASSPGSSPSEQYF	TGTGCCAGCAGCCCGGGGTCCTCCCCCTCCGAGCAGTACTTC
TRBJ1-5	many	TRBV19	TRBD1	CASKLVTGGNQPQHF	TGTGCCAGTAAACTCGTGACAGGGGGTAATCAGCCCCAGCATTTT
TRBJ2-6	once	TRBV29-1	-	CSLNSGANVLTF	TGCAGCTTAAACTCTGGGGCCAACGTCCTGACTTTC
TRBJ1-2	-	TRBV2	TRBD1	CASSEDRSGYGYTF	TGTGCCAGCAGTGAGGACAGGAGCGGCTATGGCTACACCTTC
TRBJ1-5	many	TRBV13	-	CASSLGPGDQPQHF	TGTGCCAGCAGCTTAGGGCCGGGCGATCAGCCCCAGCATTTT
TRBJ2-4	-	TRBV19	TRBD2	CASSIVAGIENIQYF	TGTGCCAGTAGTATAGTAGCGGGGATAGAAAACATTCAGTACTTC
TRBJ1-5	-	TRBV11-2	-	CASSPIRQGRNQPQHF	TGTGCCAGCAGCCCAATCCGCCAGGGGCGGAATCAGCCCCAGCATTTT
TRBJ1-4	-	TRBV15	-	CATSTGNEKLFF	TGTGCCACCAGCACGGGGAATGAAAAACTGTTTTTT
TRBJ2-6	-	TRBV20-1	-	CRRGDSGANVLTF	TGCAGGCGAGGGGACTCTGGGGCCAACGTCCTGACTTTC
TRBJ2-2	few	TRBV24-1	TRBD2	CASRWGRDTGELFF	TGTGCCAGCAGATGGGGGAGGGACACCGGGGAGCTGTTTTTT
TRBJ1-4	many	TRBV7-2	-	CASSHGQRSEKLFF	TGTGCCAGCAGCCACGGACAGCGTAGTGAAAAACTGTTTTTT
TRBJ2-7	few	TRBV20-1	TRBD2	CSARGTSGILSYEQYF	TGCAGTGCTAGAGGGACTAGCGGGATTTTATCCTACGAGCAGTACTTC
TRBJ1-5	-	TRBV29-1	TRBD1	CRWTGRSQPQHF	TGCAGATGGACAGGGAGGAGTCAGCCCCAGCATTTT
TRBJ1-2	-	TRBV29-1	TRBD1	CSVEVRGDRVYGYTF	TGCAGCGTTGAAGTGAGGGGGGACAGGGTCTATGGCTACACCTTC
TRBJ1-4	many	TRBV20-1	-	CSAREGGNEKLFF	TGCAGTGCTAGAGAAGGGGGTAATGAAAAACTGTTTTTT
TRBJ2-7	-	TRBV10-1	TRBD2	CASTPGTSGYEQYF	TGCGCCAGCACCCCCGGGACTAGCGGCTACGAGCAGTACTTC
TRBJ2-7	once	TRBV6-4	TRBD2	CASSDSSGRTYEQYF	TGTGCCAGCAGTGACTCTAGCGGGAGGACCTACGAGCAGTACTTC
TRBJ2-5	-	TRBV7-6	TRBD2	CASSLDGSGRNVETQYF	TGTGCCAGCAGCTTGGACGGGTCCGGGAGGAACGTAGAGACCCAGTATTTC
TRBJ1-2	-	TRBV24-1	TRBD1	CATRTGRGYTF	TGTGCCACCAGGACAGGGAGAGGCTACACCTTC
TRBJ2-2	-	TRBV15	TRBD2	CATSSLAGDTGELFF	TGTGCCACCAGCAGTCTAGCGGGAGACACCGGGGAGCTGTTTTTT
TRBJ2-7	-	TRBV20-1	-	CSAQSRDHEQYF	TGCAGTGCGCAATCCCGGGACCACGAGCAGTACTTC
TRBJ1-1	few	TRBV6-2/TRBV6-3	-	CASSYGFRDTEAFF	TGTGCCAGCAGTTACGGGTTTCGGGACACTGAAGCTTTCTTT
TRBJ1-3	-	TRBV10-3	-	CAISELGGNTIYF	TGTGCCATCAGTGAGCTGGGGGGAAACACCATATATTTT
TRBJ1-6	many	TRBV14	-	CASSPYGNSPLHF	TGTGCCAGCAGCCCGTATGGAAATTCACCCCTCCACTTT
TRBJ1-2	-	TRBV29-1	-	CSVDAGEHGYTF	TGCAGCGTTGATGCGGGGGAACATGGCTACACCTTC
TRBJ1-5	-	TRBV4-1	-	CASSRMRRARGNQPQHF	TGCGCCAGCAGCCGGATGAGACGGGCTCGGGGCAATCAGCCCCAGCATTTT
TRBJ1-1	many	TRBV19	-	CASIPPQELNTEAFF	TGTGCCAGTATTCCCCCACAGGAGCTGAACACTGAAGCTTTCTTT
TRBJ1-1	many	TRBV20-1	TRBD1	CSATTGTGPLKAFF	TGCAGTGCTACCACCGGGACAGGACCGTTAAAAGCTTTCTTT
TRBJ1-2	many	TRBV7-2	TRBD1	CASSLVATGDPNYGYTF	TGTGCCAGCAGCTTAGTTGCTACAGGGGACCCAAACTATGGCTACACCTTC
TRBJ1-2	many	TRBV4-2	-	CASSQDLEFYGYTF	TGTGCCAGCAGCCAAGATCTCGAATTCTATGGCTACACCTTC
TRBJ1-4	-	TRBV10-3	-	CATRTSEKLFF	TGTGCCACCCGGACTAGTGAAAAACTGTTTTTT
TRBJ1-2	many	TRBV11-2	TRBD1	CASSRPGQGDRYGYTF	TGTGCCAGCAGCCGTCCCGGACAGGGAGACCGGTATGGCTACACCTTC
TRBJ1-5	-	TRBV20-1	-	CSARDGLAGGNQPQHF	TGCAGTGCTAGGGACGGACTAGCGGGAGGCAATCAGCCCCAGCATTTT
TRBJ1-1	many	TRBV12-3/TRBV12-4	-	CASSLALAAVETNMNTEAFF	TGTGCCAGCAGTTTAGCCCTCGCGGCCGTGGAAACAAACATGAACACTGAAGCTTTCTTT
TRBJ1-1	once	TRBV11-2	TRBD1	CASSSIRGLGTEAFF	TGTGCCAGCAGCTCAATTAGGGGGCTGGGCACTGAAGCTTTCTTT
TRBJ2-2	-	TRBV19	TRBD1	CASGRGQGVNTGELFF	TGTGCCAGTGGTAGAGGACAGGGGGTAAACACCGGGGAGCTGTTTTTT